The 25 T cell receptor beta chains below come from one sample, sequenced in a study of blood T cells in healthy people across ages. A second PCR, run for roughly 7 to 11 cycles, used a sample-barcoded 5' primer plus a J-beta primer mix. TCRdb passed the 5' RACE reads through MiXCR, listing each CDR3 protein once. The sample holds around 1,500,000 distinct CDR3 sequences, 28% seen once. The sequenced material came from blood. The source of these receptors is a woman aged 25-40 years in good health.

The V and J genes are TRBV30 and TRBJ2-7; the D is unclear. This CDR3 spans 13 amino acids. Trimming removed 2 bases at V and 6 bases at J, with 14 bases between. The V gene's germline CDR1 is GTSNPN and CDR2 SVGIG (reference sequence). This chain's CDR3 is CAWSNAALREQYF. CDR3 coding DNA: TGTGCCTGGAGTAATGCAGCCCTACGCGAGCAGTACTTC.

A remark on this clonotype: The junction does not match germline at one end; this may be a read error. The chain joins TRBV12-3 or TRBV12-4 to TRBJ1-6, with D tentatively TRBD1 (5 bases). This CDR3 comprises 13 residues. CDR3 residues: CASSNNQGSPPHF. CDR3 DNA: TGTGCCAGCAGCAATAACCAGGGTTCACCCCCCCACTTT.

This clonotype appeared a few times. J is TRBJ2-7 and V is TRBV2, with D possibly TRBD1 on 6 matching bases. Germline CDR1 is SNHLY and CDR2 is FYNNEI. The CDR3 runs to 14 residues. V lost 6 bases and J 0 bases, leaving 12 bases between the germline ends. This CDR3 reads CASRFRGSSYEQYF. CDR3 bases: TGTGCCAGCAGGTTCAGGGGAAGCTCCTACGAGCAGTACTTC.

This clonotype occurred a few times. This chain joins TRBV9 and TRBJ2-7; 13 nucleotides align to TRBD2. Germline loops: CDR1 SGDLS, CDR2 YYNGEE. The CDR3 sequence is 18 residues long. Unmatched junction bases numbered 10, after V lost 0 bases and J lost 4 bases. The CDR3 coding sequence is TGTGCCAGCAGCGTAGAGGGAGGACTAGCGGGGGTGACATACGAGCAGTACTTC. This codes for CASSVEGGLAGVTYEQYF.

This CDR3 reads CSARNRTAPSYEQYF. CDR3 sequence (DNA): TGCAGTGCTAGGAACCGAACAGCTCCCTCCTACGAGCAGTACTTC. The chain is built from TRBV20-1 and TRBJ2-7; D remains ambiguous. The germline gives CDR1 DFQATT, CDR2 SNEGSKA (reference sequence). V lost 3 bases and J lost 0, with 15 bases in between. The CDR3 contains 15 residues.

V and J are TRBV20-1 and TRBJ2-3; 7 nucleotides agree with TRBD2. The V segment lost 5 bases and the J segment 3 bases; nucleotides outside the gene matches: 17. The CDR3 sequence is 17 residues long. CDR1 and CDR2 from the germline V gene are DFQATT and SNEGSKA (reference sequence). The CDR3 nucleotides read TGCAGTGCTGTCCCCGGCCTAAACGGGAGGCGGACAGATACGCAGTATTTT. Translating gives CSAVPGLNGRRTDTQYF.

In this sample, this clonotype turned up a few times. The rearrangement uses TRBV12-5 and TRBJ2-3, with a weak D call TRBD1 (6 bases). CDR3 length equals 15 residues. V was trimmed by 3 bases and J by 5 bases, leaving 15 bases between them. Germline CDR1 is LGHNT and CDR2 is FRNRAP. CDR3 in amino acids: CASGFKLQGGDTQYF. CDR3 bases: TGTGCTAGTGGTTTCAAGCTACAAGGGGGAGATACGCAGTATTTT.

This clonotype has only one observation. The V call is TRBV6-2 or TRBV6-3, the J call TRBJ2-4; D not certain. The ends were cut back, 4 bases at V and 13 bases at J, with 17 bases in the middle. This CDR3 is built from 13 residues. The germline gives CDR1 MNHEY, CDR2 SVGEGT. For the CDR3, the DNA is TGTGCCAGCAGTTTCAAGCATCAGGATGAGCAGTACTTC. Its translation is CASSFKHQDEQYF.

The chain uses TRBV20-1 and TRBJ2-3; 9 bases line up with TRBD1. The V segment lost 5 bases and the J segment 9 bases; nucleotides outside the gene matches: 3. Germline lookup yields CDR1 DFQATT and CDR2 SNEGSKA (reference sequence). There are 11 residues in the CDR3. The CDR3 is CSAHRGRTQYF. The CDR3 DNA sequence: TGCAGTGCTCACAGGGGGCGAACGCAGTATTTT.

J is TRBJ2-1 and V is TRBV2, with D perhaps matching TRBD1 or TRBD2 (5 bases each). Trimming took 6 bases from V and 5 from J, leaving 14 bases between them. In germline, CDR1 is SNHLY, CDR2 FYNNEI. This CDR3 is 14 amino acids long. The CDR3: CASRDRDGNNEQFF. CDR3 in DNA: TGTGCCAGCAGGGATCGGGACGGGAACAATGAGCAGTTCTTC. The whole variable domain, filled in from reference TRBV2 and TRBJ2-1, reads EPEVTQTPSHQVTQMGQEVILRCVPISNHLYFYWYRQILGQKVEFLVSFYNNEISEKSEIFDDQFSVERPDGSNFTLKIRSTKLEDSAMYFCASRDRDGNNEQFFGPGTRLTVL.

This clonotype has more than one count but fewer than ten. The rearrangement uses TRBV6-5 and TRBJ1-1; weak D call: TRBD1 (5 bases). Germline values: CDR1 MNHEY, CDR2 SVGAGI. There are 13 residues in the CDR3. Trimming removed 11 bases at V and 4 bases at J, with 17 bases between. The CDR3 here is CASYPGRGTEAFF. The CDR3 DNA follows: TGTGCCTCCTACCCGGGGCGGGGCACTGAAGCTTTCTTT.

The CDR3 loop is CASSLAASGGSSYEQYF. DNA for the CDR3: TGTGCCAGCAGCTTAGCTGCCAGCGGGGGGAGCTCCTACGAGCAGTACTTC. The gene calls are TRBV7-9 and TRBJ2-7; 9 bases are a match to TRBD2. Germline assignment: CDR1 SEHNR and CDR2 FQNEAQ (reference sequence). The CDR3 is made up of 17 amino acids. V shed 0 bases and J 0 bases; nucleotides not matched to a gene: 6.

Worth noting for this clonotype: With a much larger clone just one base away, this may be a read error. This chain links TRBV7-9 with TRBJ2-6, with a weak D call TRBD2 (5 bases). The CDR3 extends over 16 amino acids. Germline V gene sequence: CDR1 SEHNR, CDR2 FQNEAQ (reference sequence). Trimming stripped 5 bases from V and 6 bases from J, with 17 bases between. The CDR3 sequence: CASSQTGFTEANVLTF. The CDR3 DNA reads TGTGCCAGCAGCCAAACGGGGTTCACTGAGGCCAACGTCCTGACTTTC.

The chain recombines TRBV5-5 with TRBJ1-5, with D perhaps matching TRBD1 (6 bases). CDR1 SGHKS and CDR2 YYEKEE come from the germline V gene (reference sequence). Trimming cost V 4 bases and J 2 bases, with 13 bases left between them. The CDR3 has 15 residues. The CDR3 sequence is CASSVGEGGNQPQHF. The CDR3 nucleotides are TGTGCCAGCAGCGTCGGGGAGGGGGGCAATCAGCCCCAGCATTTT.

On this clonotype: No conserved phenylalanine or tryptophan ends this CDR3, so it is likely a read error. The chain employs TRBV2 and TRBJ2-1, with D unresolved. V lost 4 bases and J lost 4, with 8 bases in between. This CDR3 region has 13 residues. Germline loops: CDR1 SNHLY, CDR2 FYNNEI. CDR3 amino acids: CASSVLRYNEQFS. In DNA, the CDR3 is TGTGCCAGCAGTGTTCTCAGATACAATGAGCAGTTCTCC.

This clonotype turned up a few times. The chain links TRBV9 to TRBJ2-7; D is ambiguous. The CDR3 runs to 13 residues. CDR1 is SGDLS and CDR2 is YYNGEE in the germline V gene. The germline V and J ends were trimmed by 2 bases and 6 bases, with 12 bases remaining between them. The CDR3 sequence: CASSVEASGEQYF. CDR3 DNA: TGTGCCAGCAGCGTGGAAGCGTCGGGCGAGCAGTACTTC.

The chain joins TRBV3-1 to TRBJ2-3; D remains ambiguous. The germline CDR1 and CDR2 sequences are LGHDT and YNNKEL (reference sequence). The V gene lost 6 bases and the J gene lost 0 bases, with 7 bases spanning the gap. This CDR3 is built from 13 residues. For the CDR3, the DNA is TGTGCCAGCAGGATGCTAAGCACAGATACGCAGTATTTT. The encoded protein is CASRMLSTDTQYF.

This clonotype was detected only a few times. The chain combines TRBV5-1 with TRBJ2-5; 10 positions agree with TRBD2. V lost 3 bases, J lost 11 bases, and 16 bases stayed unmatched. CDR1 is SGHRS, CDR2 YFSETQ, per germline. The CDR3 has 16 residues. The CDR3 nucleotides are TGCGCCAGCAGCTCCCTAGCGGGAGCTTTTAGGGGGGAGCAGTACTTC. Translated: CASSSLAGAFRGEQYF.

This chain links TRBV5-1 with TRBJ2-1; possibly TRBD1 or TRBD2 for D (5 bases each). The CDR3 has 13 amino acids. Germline CDR1 SGHRS, CDR2 YFSETQ. Between the trimmed V and J ends, which lost 7 bases and 9 bases, there was a span of 17 bases. CDR3 sequence reads: CASCSGPPGEQFF. The CDR3 coding sequence is TGCGCCAGCTGCTCGGGGCCGCCTGGTGAGCAGTTCTTC. Full variable domain (remainder filled in from reference TRBV5-1 and TRBJ2-1): KAGVTQTPRYLIKTRGQQVTLSCSPISGHRSVSWYQQTPGQGLQFLFEYFSETQRNKGNFPGRFSGRQFSNSRSEMNVSTLELGDSALYLCASCSGPPGEQFFGPGTRLTVL.

The V gene is TRBV7-2, the J gene TRBJ2-5; weak D call: TRBD2 (5 bases). Between the trimmed V and J ends, which lost 1 base and 4 bases, there was a span of 19 bases. The CDR3 covers 17 residues. CDR1 and CDR2 from the germline V gene are SGHTA and FQGNSA. The CDR3 nucleotides read TGTGCCAGCAGCTTAGTAAGGCGGGCCCGGGCCCCAGAGACCCAGTACTTC. Residues: CASSLVRRARAPETQYF.

As to this clonotype: This may arise from a read error, as a much more abundant clone is one base away. The V gene is TRBV27, the J gene TRBJ2-5, with a possible D match to TRBD2 (5 bases). The CDR3 is 11 residues long. Trimming left V 3 bases short and J 7 bases short, with 6 bases between. In germline, CDR1 is MNHEY, CDR2 SMNVEV (reference sequence). As DNA, the CDR3 is TGTGCCAGCAGTTTCGCGGGGACCCAGTACTTC. Protein product: CASSFAGTQYF.

As concerns this clonotype: A read error may account for a junction end that differs from germline. The chain combines TRBV12-3 or TRBV12-4 with TRBJ1-6; no reliable D call. This CDR3 has 14 residues. Written as DNA, the CDR3 is TGTGCCAGCAGTTTAGAGGGTGCGAATTCACCCCCCCACTTT. It specifies CASSLEGANSPPHF.

The sample holds many counts of this clonotype. This chain links TRBV11-2 with TRBJ2-1, with unresolved D. Germline V gene lookup returns CDR1 SGHAT and CDR2 FQNNGV. The CDR3 contains 15 residues. Between the trimmed V and J ends, which lost 1 base and 1 base, there was a span of 8 bases. The CDR3 protein is CASSLVISSYNEQFF. The CDR3 DNA sequence: TGTGCCAGCAGCTTAGTGATTAGTTCCTACAATGAGCAGTTCTTC. Looking up the rest from reference TRBV11-2 and TRBJ2-1 gives the full variable domain: EAGVAQSPRYKIIEKRQSVAFWCNPISGHATLYWYQQILGQGPKLLIQFQNNGVVDDSQLPKDRFSAERLKGVDSTLKIQPAKLEDSAVYLCASSLVISSYNEQFFGPGTRLTVL.

The chain couples TRBV20-1 to TRBJ2-1; TRBD2 matches at 11 bases. Germline CDR1 is DFQATT and CDR2 is SNEGSKA (reference sequence). The V and J ends lost 3 bases and 6 bases, in that order; junction bases with no gene match: 10. The CDR3 has 16 residues. The CDR3 loop is CSASRLAGYPGNEQFF. CDR3 bases: TGCAGTGCTAGTCGACTAGCGGGATACCCCGGCAATGAGCAGTTCTTC.

The chain recombines TRBV27 with TRBJ2-3; the D is unclear. Germline CDR1 MNHEY, CDR2 SMNVEV (reference sequence). The CDR3 is 14 residues long. Trimming took off 5 bases at V and 8 bases at J, with 17 bases between the two ends. Here the CDR3 DNA reads TGTGCCAGCAGTCGCCTCCAAGGGTTTGGTACGCAGTATTTT. Its protein product is CASSRLQGFGTQYF.